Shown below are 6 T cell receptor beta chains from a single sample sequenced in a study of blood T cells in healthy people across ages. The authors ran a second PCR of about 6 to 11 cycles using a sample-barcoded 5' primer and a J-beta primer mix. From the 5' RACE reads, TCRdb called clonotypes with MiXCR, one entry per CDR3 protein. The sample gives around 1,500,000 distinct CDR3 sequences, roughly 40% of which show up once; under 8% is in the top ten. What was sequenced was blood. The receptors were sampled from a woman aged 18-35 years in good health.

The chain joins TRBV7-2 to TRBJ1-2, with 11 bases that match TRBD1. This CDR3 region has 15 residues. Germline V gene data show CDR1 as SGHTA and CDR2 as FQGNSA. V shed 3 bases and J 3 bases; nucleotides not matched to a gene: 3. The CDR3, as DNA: TGTGCCAGCAGCTTCGGGACAGGGGGGTACTATGGCTACACCTTC. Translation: CASSFGTGGYYGYTF. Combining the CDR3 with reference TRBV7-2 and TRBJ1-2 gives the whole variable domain GAGVSQSPSNKVTEKGKDVELRCDPISGHTALYWYRQSLGQGLEFLIYFQGNSAPDKSGLPSDRFSAERTGGSVSTLTIQRTQQEDSAVYLCASSFGTGGYYGYTFGSGTRLTVV.

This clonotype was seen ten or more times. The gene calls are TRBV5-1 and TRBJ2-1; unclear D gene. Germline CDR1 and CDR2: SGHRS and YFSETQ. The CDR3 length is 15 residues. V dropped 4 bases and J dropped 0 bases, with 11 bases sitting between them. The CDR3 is CASSPSASSYNEQFF. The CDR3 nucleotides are TGCGCCAGCAGCCCATCTGCCAGCTCCTACAATGAGCAGTTCTTC.

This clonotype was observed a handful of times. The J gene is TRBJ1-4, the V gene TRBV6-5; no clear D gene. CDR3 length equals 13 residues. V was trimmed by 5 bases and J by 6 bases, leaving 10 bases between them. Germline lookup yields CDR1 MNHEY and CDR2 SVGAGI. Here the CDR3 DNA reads TGTGCCAGCAGTCAACCAAGTGATGAAAAACTGTTTTTT. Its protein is CASSQPSDEKLFF.

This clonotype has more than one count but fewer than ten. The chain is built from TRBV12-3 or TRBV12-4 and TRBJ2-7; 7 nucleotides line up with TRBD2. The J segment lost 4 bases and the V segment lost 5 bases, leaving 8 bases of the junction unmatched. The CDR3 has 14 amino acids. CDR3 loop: CASSRGEGRYEQYF. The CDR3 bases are TGTGCCAGCAGTCGGGGGGAGGGGAGGTACGAGCAGTACTTC.

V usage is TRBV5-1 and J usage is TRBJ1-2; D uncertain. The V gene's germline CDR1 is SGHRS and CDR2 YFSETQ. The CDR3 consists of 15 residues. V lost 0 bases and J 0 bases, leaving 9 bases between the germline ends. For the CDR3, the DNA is TGCGCCAGCAGCTTGGAGGCAGCTTCTAACTATGGCTACACCTTC. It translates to CASSLEAASNYGYTF. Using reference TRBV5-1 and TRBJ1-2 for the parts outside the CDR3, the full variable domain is KAGVTQTPRYLIKTRGQQVTLSCSPISGHRSVSWYQQTPGQGLQFLFEYFSETQRNKGNFPGRFSGRQFSNSRSEMNVSTLELGDSALYLCASSLEAASNYGYTFGSGTRLTVV.

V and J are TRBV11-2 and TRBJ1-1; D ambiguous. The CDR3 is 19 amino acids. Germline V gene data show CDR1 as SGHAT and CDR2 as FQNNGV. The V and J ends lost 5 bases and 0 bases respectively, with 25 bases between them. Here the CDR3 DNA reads TGTGCCAGCAGCATACCTCAATTGTGGAACAGCGAACTGAACACTGAAGCTTTCTTT. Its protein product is CASSIPQLWNSELNTEAFF.